Below are 9 T cell receptor beta chains sequenced from a single sample in a study of shared clonotypes between healthy human individuals. Generated by immunoSEQ multiplex PCR, the TCRdb table keeps only in-frame clones and is missing some. This table has around 560,000 clones, 85% to 95% appearing once. Naive CD8 cells lacked CD45RO, underwent positive selection for CCR7 and left out terminally differentiated effector memory CD45RA+ cells. The sample comprised naive CD8+ T cells sorted from blood. These TCRs come from a woman younger than 45 in good health.

The chain combines TRBV11-2 with TRBJ2-7, with D perhaps TRBD1 or TRBD2 (5 bases each). The V gene lost 1 base and the J gene lost 3 bases, with 19 bases spanning the gap. The CDR3 covers 17 residues. Germline V gene sequence: CDR1 SGHAT, CDR2 FQNNGV. CDR3 sequence: CASSLAVGPSPYYEQYF. The CDR3 nucleotides are TGTGCCAGCAGCTTAGCCGTGGGACCGAGTCCCTACTACGAGCAGTACTTC.

The V call is TRBV27, the J call TRBJ2-7; D unresolved. Trimming left V 2 bases short and J 2 bases short, with 10 bases between. CDR1 is MNHEY, CDR2 SMNVEV, per germline (reference sequence). The CDR3 has 14 amino acids. This chain's CDR3 is CASSLRVNAYEQYF. CDR3 bases: TGTGCCAGCAGTTTAAGGGTGAACGCCTACGAGCAGTACTTC.

The chain recombines TRBV4-1 with TRBJ2-6; maybe TRBD1 (6 bases). CDR1 and CDR2 from the germline V gene are MGHRA and YSYEKL. The V end lost 5 bases, the J end lost 0 bases, and 17 bases lay between the germline ends. There are 18 residues in the CDR3. For the CDR3, the DNA is TGCGCCAGCAGCAAACAGGGAGTTAAATTCTCTGGGGCCAACGTCCTGACTTTC. This codes for CASSKQGVKFSGANVLTF.

In its sample, this clone was seen once. V and J are TRBV5-1 and TRBJ2-7; D is perhaps TRBD1 (6 bases). The germline V gene encodes CDR1 SGHRS and CDR2 YFSETQ. This CDR3 contains 14 residues. V lost 2 bases and J 2 bases, leaving 11 bases between the germline ends. The CDR3 sequence is CASSLEDRPYEQYF. Written as DNA, the CDR3 is TGCGCCAGCAGCTTAGAAGACAGGCCCTACGAGCAGTACTTC.

V usage is TRBV2 and J usage is TRBJ2-5; D might be TRBD1 (6 bases). The length of the CDR3 is 15 residues. Trimming removed 6 bases at V and 1 base at J, with 15 bases between. CDR1 and CDR2 (germline): SNHLY, FYNNEI. The CDR3 DNA reads as TGTGCCAGCAGCGAGCAGGGGAACCCCCAAGAGACCCAGTACTTC. This sequence encodes CASSEQGNPQETQYF.

To note about this clone: In the same sample, other DNA sequences code for this CDR3. This rearrangement joins TRBV28 to TRBJ1-1; D unclear. V gave up 2 bases and J gave up 1 base, with 5 bases separating them. Germline V gives CDR1 MDHEN, CDR2 SYDVKM. This CDR3 region has 13 residues. The CDR3 reads CASSLVGNTEAFF. DNA for the CDR3: TGTGCCAGCAGTTTAGTAGGGAACACTGAAGCTTTCTTT.

This clone has a single count. The chain carries TRBV15 and TRBJ2-3, with no clear D. Germline assignment: CDR1 LNHNV and CDR2 YYDKDF (reference sequence). The length of the CDR3 is 14 residues. V gave up 0 bases and J gave up 2 bases, with 6 bases separating them. CDR3 protein: CATSRDPLTDTQYF. CDR3 DNA: TGTGCCACCAGCAGAGATCCCCTCACAGATACGCAGTATTTT.

The chain joins TRBV4-2 to TRBJ2-1, with 9 bases fitting TRBD1. The germline CDR1 and CDR2 sequences are LGHNA and YNFKEQ. The trim removed 0 bases at V and 0 bases at J, leaving 15 bases unmatched. The CDR3 runs 21 residues. This CDR3 reads CASSQDLGTGFSMSSYNEQFF. The CDR3 DNA reads TGTGCCAGCAGCCAAGATCTCGGGACAGGGTTCTCTATGAGCTCCTACAATGAGCAGTTCTTC.

This clone came up once. The genes are TRBV27 and TRBJ2-2, with 7 nucleotides matching TRBD2. The germline CDR1 and CDR2 sequences are MNHEY and SMNVEV (reference sequence). Losses at the gene ends were 8 bases for V and 4 bases for J; bases not matched to a gene: 10. This CDR3 spans 15 amino acids. The CDR3 here is CASGPWGGVTGELFF. The CDR3 bases are TGTGCCAGCGGGCCCTGGGGAGGGGTCACCGGGGAGCTGTTTTTT.